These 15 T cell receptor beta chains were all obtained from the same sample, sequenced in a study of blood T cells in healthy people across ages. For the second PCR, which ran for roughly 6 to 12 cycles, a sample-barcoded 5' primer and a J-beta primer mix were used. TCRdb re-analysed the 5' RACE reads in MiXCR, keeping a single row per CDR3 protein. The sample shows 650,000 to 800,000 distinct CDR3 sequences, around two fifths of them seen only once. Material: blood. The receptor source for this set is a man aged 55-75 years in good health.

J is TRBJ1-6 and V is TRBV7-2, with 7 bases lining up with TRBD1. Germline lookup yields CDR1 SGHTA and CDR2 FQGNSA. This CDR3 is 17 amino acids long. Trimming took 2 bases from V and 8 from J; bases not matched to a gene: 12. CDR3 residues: CASSLRGRGLLDSPLHF. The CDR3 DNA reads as TGTGCCAGCAGCTTAAGGGGTAGGGGGCTCTTGGATTCACCCCTCCACTTT.

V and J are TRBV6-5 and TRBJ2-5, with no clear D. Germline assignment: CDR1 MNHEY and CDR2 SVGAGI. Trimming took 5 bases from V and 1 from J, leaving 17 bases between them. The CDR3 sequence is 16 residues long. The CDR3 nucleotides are TGTGCCAGCAGTCCTCGACTGGGGTCTCCCCAAGAGACCCAGTACTTC. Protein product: CASSPRLGSPQETQYF.

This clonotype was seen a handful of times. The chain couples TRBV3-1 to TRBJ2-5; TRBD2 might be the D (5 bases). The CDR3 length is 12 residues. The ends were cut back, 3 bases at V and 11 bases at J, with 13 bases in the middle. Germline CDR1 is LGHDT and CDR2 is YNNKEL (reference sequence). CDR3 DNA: TGTGCCAGCAGCCACCCAAAGGGAGAGCAGTACTTC. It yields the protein CASSHPKGEQYF.

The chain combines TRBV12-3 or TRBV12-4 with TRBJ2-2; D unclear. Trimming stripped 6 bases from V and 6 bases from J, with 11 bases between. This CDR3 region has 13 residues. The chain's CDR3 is CASSRTASGELFF. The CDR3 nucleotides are TGTGCCAGCAGCCGGACCGCGTCCGGGGAGCTGTTTTTT.

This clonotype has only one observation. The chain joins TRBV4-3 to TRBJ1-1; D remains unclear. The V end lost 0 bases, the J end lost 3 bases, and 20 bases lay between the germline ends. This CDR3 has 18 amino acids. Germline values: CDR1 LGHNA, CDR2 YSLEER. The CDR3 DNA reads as TGCGCCAGCAGCCAAGAATTGGCCACCACGGGAAGGTACACTGAAGCTTTCTTT. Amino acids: CASSQELATTGRYTEAFF.

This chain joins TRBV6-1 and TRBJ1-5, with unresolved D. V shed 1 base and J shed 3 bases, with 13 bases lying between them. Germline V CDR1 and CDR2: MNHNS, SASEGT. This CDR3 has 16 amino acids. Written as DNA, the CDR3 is TGTGCCAGCAGTGAAGACGAGATCCGATTCAATCAGCCCCAGCATTTT. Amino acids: CASSEDEIRFNQPQHF.

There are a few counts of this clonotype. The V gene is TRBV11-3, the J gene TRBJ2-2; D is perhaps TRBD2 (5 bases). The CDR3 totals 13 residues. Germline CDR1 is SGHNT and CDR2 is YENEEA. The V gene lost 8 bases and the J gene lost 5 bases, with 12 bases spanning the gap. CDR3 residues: CASLPRGTGELFF. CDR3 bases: TGTGCCAGCCTACCTCGGGGAACCGGGGAGCTGTTTTTT.

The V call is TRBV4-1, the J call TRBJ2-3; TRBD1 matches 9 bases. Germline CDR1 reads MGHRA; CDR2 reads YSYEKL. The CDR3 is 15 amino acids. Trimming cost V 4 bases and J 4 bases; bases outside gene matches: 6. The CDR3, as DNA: TGCGCCAGCAGCCCAGGGACAGGGCGCCCAGATACGCAGTATTTT. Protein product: CASSPGTGRPDTQYF.

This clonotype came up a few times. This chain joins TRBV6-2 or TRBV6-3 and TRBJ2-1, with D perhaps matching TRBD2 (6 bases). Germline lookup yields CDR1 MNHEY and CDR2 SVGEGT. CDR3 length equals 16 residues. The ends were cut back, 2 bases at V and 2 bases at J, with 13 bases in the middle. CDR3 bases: TGTGCCAGCAGTTACCTTGCGGGACGAACCTACAATGAGCAGTTCTTC. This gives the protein CASSYLAGRTYNEQFF.

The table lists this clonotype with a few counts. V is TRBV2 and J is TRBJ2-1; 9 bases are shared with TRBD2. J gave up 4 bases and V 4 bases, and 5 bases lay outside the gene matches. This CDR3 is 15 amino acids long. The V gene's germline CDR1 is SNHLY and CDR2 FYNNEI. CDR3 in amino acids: CASSAKRGAYNEQFF. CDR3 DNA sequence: TGTGCCAGCAGTGCTAAGCGGGGGGCATACAATGAGCAGTTCTTC.

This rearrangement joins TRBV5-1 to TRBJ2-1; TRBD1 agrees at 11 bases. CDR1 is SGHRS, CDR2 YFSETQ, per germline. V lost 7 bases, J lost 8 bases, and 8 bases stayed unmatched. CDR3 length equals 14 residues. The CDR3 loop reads CASLRTGGSHEQFF. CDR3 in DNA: TGCGCCAGCCTCCGGACAGGGGGCTCCCATGAGCAGTTCTTC.

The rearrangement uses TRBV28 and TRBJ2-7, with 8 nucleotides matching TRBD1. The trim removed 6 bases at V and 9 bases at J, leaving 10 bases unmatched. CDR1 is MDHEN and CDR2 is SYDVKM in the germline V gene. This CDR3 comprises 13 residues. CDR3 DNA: TGTGCCAGCAGGGCGGGACAGGCGGTTGGGCAGTACTTC. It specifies CASRAGQAVGQYF.

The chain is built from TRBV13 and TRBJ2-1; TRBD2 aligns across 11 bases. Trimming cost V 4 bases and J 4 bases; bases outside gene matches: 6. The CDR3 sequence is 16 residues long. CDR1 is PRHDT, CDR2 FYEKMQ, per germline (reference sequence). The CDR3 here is CASSSIAGGRYNEQFF. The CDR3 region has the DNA TGTGCCAGCAGCTCCATAGCGGGGGGGAGATACAATGAGCAGTTCTTC.

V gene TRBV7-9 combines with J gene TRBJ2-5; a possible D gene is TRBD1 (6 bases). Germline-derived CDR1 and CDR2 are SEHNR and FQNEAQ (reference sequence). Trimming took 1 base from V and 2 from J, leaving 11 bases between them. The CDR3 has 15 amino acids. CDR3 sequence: CASSLEQGWQETQYF. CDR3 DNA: TGTGCCAGCAGCTTAGAACAGGGATGGCAAGAGACCCAGTACTTC.

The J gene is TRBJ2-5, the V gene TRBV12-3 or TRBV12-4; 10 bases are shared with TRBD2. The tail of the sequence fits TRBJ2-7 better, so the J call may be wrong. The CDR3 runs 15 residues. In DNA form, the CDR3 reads TGTGCCAGCCGCACCTCTAGCGGGGGCCTATACGAGCAGTACTTC. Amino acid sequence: CASRTSSGGLYEQYF.